Listed below are T cell receptor beta chains from one sample, sequenced in a study of shared clonotypes between healthy human individuals. This table comes from immunoSEQ multiplex PCR, and its TCRdb copy is limited to in-frame clones, with some not included. The data hold 2,500,000 or so clones, with 80% to 95% observed a single time. Sequencing was carried out using naive CD4+ T cells from PBMCs. These receptors all come from a man aged 18 to 30 in good health. Some clones in this sample may be carry-over from other donors' samples. CDR3s include the opening cysteine and the closing phenylalanine or tryptophan. Each record gives: J gene, D gene, V gene, clone size, CDR3 DNA, CDR3 protein. The D gene is left open where the match is weak. Clone size appears in some rows only: once, few, many, or a class for an expanded clone.

TRBJ2-2 - TRBV2 - TGTGCCAGCAGCCCCTCGGCTTATTCCGGGGAGCTGTTTTTT CASSPSAYSGELFF
TRBJ2-3 - TRBV28 - TGTGCCAGCAGTAACAGGGATACGCAGTATTTT CASSNRDTQYF
TRBJ1-1 TRBD1 TRBV28 - TGTGCCAGCAGTCCTCAGGGGGGGCGAAGCACTGAAGCTTTCTTT CASSPQGGRSTEAFF
TRBJ1-1 TRBD1 TRBV2 - TGTGCCACCGAACCGGGACAGGGAATAAGAGCTTTCTTT CATEPGQGIRAFF
TRBJ2-7 - TRBV11-2 - TGTGCCAGCAGCTTAGTCCTTCCTCGTCTGGCAGGAGGGCCCTACGAGCAGTACTTC CASSLVLPRLAGGPYEQYF
TRBJ2-1 TRBD2 TRBV18 - TGTGCCAGCTCACCATGGGGGGGGGAGTCCTACAATGAGCAGTTCTTC CASSPWGGESYNEQFF
TRBJ1-5 - TRBV5-5 - TGTGCCAGCAGCCCCTCCTCCGCAGGGCGTAATCAGCCCCAGCATTTT CASSPSSAGRNQPQHF
TRBJ2-5 TRBD2 TRBV5-1 - TGCGCCAGCAGCTCGTCCGGGACTAGCGGGGTCCAAGAGACCCAGTACTTC CASSSSGTSGVQETQYF
TRBJ2-4 TRBD2 TRBV10-2 - TGCGCCAGCCGGCGGGAGAACATTCAGTACTTC CASRRENIQYF
TRBJ2-7 TRBD2 TRBV7-2 - TGTGCCAGCAGCTTACGACTAGCGGGAATCGAGCAGTACTTC CASSLRLAGIEQYF
TRBJ1-1 - TRBV5-6 - TGTGCCAGCAGCACCCTTTCGGGTAGGAACACTGAAGCTTTCTTT CASSTLSGRNTEAFF
TRBJ1-1 TRBD1 TRBV9 - TGTGCCAGCAGCGCTCGGACAGGGTACACTGAAGCTTTCTTT CASSARTGYTEAFF
TRBJ2-6 - TRBV9 - TGTGCCAGCAGCGTAGCAGGCTCGGGATTCAACGTCCTGACTTTC CASSVAGSGFNVLTF
TRBJ2-7 TRBD1 TRBV25-1 - TGTGCCAGCAGGCCCTCGGCAGGGGGTCACGAGCAGTACTTC CASRPSAGGHEQYF
TRBJ2-1 - TRBV28 - TGTGCCAGCAGTTCACTCGGACCGAGGAACTACAATGAGCAGTTCTTC CASSSLGPRNYNEQFF
TRBJ2-1 - TRBV13 - TGTGCCAGCAGCTTAGGCGCAGGCCTCTACTACAATGAGCAGTTCTTC CASSLGAGLYYNEQFF
TRBJ2-7 TRBD1 TRBV27 - TGTGCCAGCAGTTCAGGACAGGGGAAAGGTACCTACGAGCAGTACTTC CASSSGQGKGTYEQYF
TRBJ1-1 - TRBV28 few TGTGCCAGCAGTTTAAATCCGAGGAACACTGAAGCTTTCTTT CASSLNPRNTEAFF
TRBJ2-4 - TRBV6-5 - TGTGCCACCACCCTTTATGGGGGAGCCAAAAACATTCAGTACTTC CATTLYGGAKNIQYF
TRBJ2-7 - TRBV10-3 - TGTGCCATCAGTGAGAATACGGACGGAACCTACGAGCAGTACTTC CAISENTDGTYEQYF
TRBJ2-5 - TRBV10-2 - TGCGCCAGCAGTGAGTGGACGGGCCGGATAGAGACCCAGTACTTC CASSEWTGRIETQYF
TRBJ2-1 - TRBV7-9 - TGTGCCAGCAGCTTGGGGACCCACCTTGAGAATGAGCAGTTCTTC CASSLGTHLENEQFF
TRBJ2-1 TRBD2 TRBV5-1 - TGCGCCAGCAGCTGGACTTTAGCGGGAGCTAATGAGCAGTTCTTC CASSWTLAGANEQFF
TRBJ2-5 TRBD2 TRBV10-3 - TGTGCCATCAGCGCGGGGGGGCGAGAGACCCAGTACTTC CAISAGGRETQYF
TRBJ2-7 - TRBV10-3 - TGTGCCATCAGTTGGACTGAGGCCACCTACGAGCAGTACTTC CAISWTEATYEQYF
TRBJ2-7 TRBD2 TRBV2 - TGTGCCAGCAGTGGACTAGCGGAAGCCTACGAGCAGTACTTC CASSGLAEAYEQYF
TRBJ2-2 - TRBV18 - TGTGCCAGCTCATCACCGGGAAACTTCGGCACCGGGGAGCTGTTTTTT CASSSPGNFGTGELFF
TRBJ2-3 TRBD2 TRBV27 - TGTGCCAGCAGTTTGCTAGCGGGAGAGGGGGATACGCAGTATTTT CASSLLAGEGDTQYF
TRBJ2-7 TRBD2 TRBV5-1 - TGCGCCAGCAGCAGGGGACTAGCGGGAGGATACGAGCAGTACTTC CASSRGLAGGYEQYF
TRBJ2-5 - TRBV5-1 few TGCGCCAGCAGCTTGGGACCTCAAGAGACCCAGTACTTC CASSLGPQETQYF
TRBJ2-1 - TRBV12-5 once TGTGCTAGTGGCTCTGGGGCCAGTTCTTACAATGAGCAGTTCTTC CASGSGASSYNEQFF
TRBJ2-1 TRBD2 TRBV7-9 - TGTGCCAGCAGCCAGGGACTAGCGGGAGCATCCTACAATGAGCAGTTCTTC CASSQGLAGASYNEQFF
TRBJ1-4 - TRBV10-3 - TGTGCCATCAGTGAGTCGGAAATTAATGAAAAACTGTTTTTT CAISESEINEKLFF
TRBJ2-4 TRBD2 TRBV5-5 - TGTGCCAGCAGCTTGCCGGGAGGGGACATTCAGTACTTC CASSLPGGDIQYF
TRBJ1-4 TRBD1 TRBV6-1 - TGTGCCAGCAGAAAACAGGGGACGTCTAATGAAAAACTGTTTTTT CASRKQGTSNEKLFF
TRBJ1-4 - TRBV5-6 - TGTGCCAGCAGCCGCCGACGGGGGTGGGCGGCTAATGAAAAACTGTTTTTT CASSRRRGWAANEKLFF
TRBJ2-1 - TRBV2 once TGTGCCAGCAGTCCCCCTGGTGAGCAGTTCTTC CASSPPGEQFF
TRBJ2-6 TRBD1 TRBV9 - TGTGCCAGCAGCCCAGACAGGGCTGGGGCCAACGTCCTGACTTTC CASSPDRAGANVLTF
TRBJ2-1 TRBD2 TRBV28 - TGTGCCAGCCCTAAGCTAAAAAGCGGGAGTTCGAATGAGCAGTTCTTC CASPKLKSGSSNEQFF
TRBJ2-4 TRBD2 TRBV28 - TGTGCGGCGGGGGAAGCCAAAAACATTCAGTACTTC CAAGEAKNIQYF
TRBJ2-5 TRBD1 TRBV5-1 - TGCGCCAGCAGCCTGGACGGGGTCAGGGGGCAAGGAGAGACCCAGTACTTC CASSLDGVRGQGETQYF
TRBJ2-5 TRBD1 TRBV9 - TGTGCCAGCAGCGTAGATGGACAGGGACGAGAGACCCAGTACTTC CASSVDGQGRETQYF
TRBJ2-5 - TRBV6-5 - TGTGCCAGTCTCAGCCCTTTGAGGACCCAGTACTTC CASLSPLRTQYF
TRBJ2-3 - TRBV10-2 - TGCGCCAGCTGTCGCGGTCAGAGCGCTAGCACAGATACGCAGTATTTT CASCRGQSASTDTQYF
TRBJ2-1 TRBD2 TRBV10-3 - TGTGCCATCAGTGAAGGGGAGGGAGAGCAGTTCTTC CAISEGEGEQFF
TRBJ2-2 - TRBV7-9 - TGTGCCAGCAGCTTAGTGGGGCTAGCCGCCGGGGAGCTGTTTTTT CASSLVGLAAGELFF
TRBJ2-7 - TRBV27 - TGTGCCAGCCCGGCCGGTGCCTCCTACGAGCAGTACTTC CASPAGASYEQYF
TRBJ1-2 - TRBV6-1 - TGTGCCAGCAGTGGATATCAGGGGTCTAACTATGGCTACACCTTC CASSGYQGSNYGYTF
TRBJ2-3 TRBD2 TRBV5-4 - TGTGCCAGCAGCTTGCCTAGCGGGAGAGCAGATACGCAGTATTTT CASSLPSGRADTQYF
TRBJ1-1 - TRBV28 - TGTGCCAGCAGTTCTGGGAGGACTGAAGCTTTCTTT CASSSGRTEAFF
TRBJ1-2 - TRBV29-1 - TGCAGCGCCCTAAGCCCATCTGGGGGCTACACCTTC CSALSPSGGYTF
TRBJ2-7 - TRBV7-2 - TGTGCCAGCAGCCCCGCGTATTTCCCCTACGAGCAGTACTTC CASSPAYFPYEQYF
TRBJ1-4 - TRBV4-1 - TGCGCCAGCAGCCTTTGGGACCGTAATGAAAAACTGTTTTTT CASSLWDRNEKLFF
TRBJ2-7 - TRBV4-2 once TGTGCCAGCAGCCAAGACGGGGGCCCCACCTACGAGCAGTACTTC CASSQDGGPTYEQYF
TRBJ2-7 TRBD1 TRBV19 - TGTGCCAGTAGTAGGCAGGGGGACTCCTACGAGCAGTACTTC CASSRQGDSYEQYF
TRBJ2-5 - TRBV5-1 - TGCGCCAGCAGCTTGGAGGGGGGTTGGGAGACCCAGTACTTC CASSLEGGWETQYF
TRBJ1-5 TRBD1 TRBV28 - TGTGCCAGCTGCCGGACAGGGGGCGTGAAGCCCCAGCATTTT CASCRTGGVKPQHF
TRBJ1-2 TRBD1 TRBV27 - TGTGCCAGCAGAACAACAGGGGGCGGGTATGGCTACACCTTC CASRTTGGGYGYTF
TRBJ2-1 TRBD1 TRBV5-1 - TGCGCCAGCAGTTTGGGACAGGGGCACAATGAGCAGTTCTTC CASSLGQGHNEQFF
TRBJ1-4 - TRBV4-1 - TGCGCCAGCAGCCAGCCTTTCCGGGCAGGGTCTAATGAAAAACTGTTTTTT CASSQPFRAGSNEKLFF